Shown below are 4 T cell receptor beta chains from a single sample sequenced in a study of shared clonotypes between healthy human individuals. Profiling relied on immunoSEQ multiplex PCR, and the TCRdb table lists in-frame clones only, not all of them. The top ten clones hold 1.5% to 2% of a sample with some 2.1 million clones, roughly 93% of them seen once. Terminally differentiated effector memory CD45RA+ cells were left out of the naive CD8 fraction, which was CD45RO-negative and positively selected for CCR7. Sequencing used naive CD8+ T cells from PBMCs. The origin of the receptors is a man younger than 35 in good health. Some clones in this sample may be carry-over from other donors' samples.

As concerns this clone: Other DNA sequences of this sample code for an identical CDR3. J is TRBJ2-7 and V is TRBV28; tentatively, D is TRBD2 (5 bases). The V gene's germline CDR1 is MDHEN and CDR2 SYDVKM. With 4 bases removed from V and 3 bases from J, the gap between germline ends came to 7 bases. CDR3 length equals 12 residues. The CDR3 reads CASSWTGYEQYF. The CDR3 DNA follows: TGTGCCAGCAGTTGGACTGGCTACGAGCAGTACTTC.

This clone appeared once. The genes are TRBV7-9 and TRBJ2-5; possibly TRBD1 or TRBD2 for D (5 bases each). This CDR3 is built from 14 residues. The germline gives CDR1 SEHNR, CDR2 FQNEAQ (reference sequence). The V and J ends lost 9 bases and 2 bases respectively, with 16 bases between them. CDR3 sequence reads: CASQNGAQQETQYF. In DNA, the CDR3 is TGTGCCAGTCAGAACGGGGCACAACAAGAGACCCAGTACTTC.

CDR3 sequence reads: CASSQGPGTSGEQYF. CDR3 nucleotides: TGCGCCAGCAGCCAAGGTCCCGGGACTAGCGGTGAGCAGTACTTC. J is TRBJ2-7 and V is TRBV4-1, with 11 bases fitting TRBD2. This CDR3 has 15 residues. V trimming: 1 base; J trimming: 7 bases; junction bases outside the gene matches: 6. CDR1 MGHRA and CDR2 YSYEKL come from the germline V gene.

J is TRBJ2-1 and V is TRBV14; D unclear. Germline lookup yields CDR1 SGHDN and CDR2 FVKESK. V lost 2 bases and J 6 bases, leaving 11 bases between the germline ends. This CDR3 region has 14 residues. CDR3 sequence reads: CASSQKAGINEQFF. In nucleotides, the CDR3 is TGTGCCAGCAGCCAAAAGGCCGGAATCAATGAGCAGTTCTTC.